Shown below are 24 T cell receptor beta chains from a single sample sequenced in a study of human T cells and chemical hapten exposure. The sample's time point: pre-sensitization, week 0. Treatment indicated: therapeutic diphenylcyclopropenone sensitization with weekly scalp DPC. TCRdb reprocessed the RACE reads with MiXCR, giving one entry per CDR3 protein. This table has 180,000 or so distinct CDR3 sequences, around 30% appearing once. The material was whole blood, obtained in connection with sensitization to the hapten diphenylcyclopropenone (DPC). The receptors derive from a woman in her twenties or thirties with alopecia areata. Some clones in this sample may be carry-over from other donors' samples.

This sequence joins TRBV11-2 and TRBJ2-3; possible D gene TRBD2, 6 bases. Trimming removed 5 bases from V and 4 bases from J, with 37 bases in between. The CDR3 length is 22 residues. Germline V CDR1 and CDR2: SGHAT, FQNNGV. The CDR3 DNA reads TGTGCCAGCAGCACAAACCGGACGGGACTCCACAGCTCTGGTATCGGCGCAGATACGCAGTATTTT. It specifies CASSTNRTGLHSSGIGADTQYF.

The chain has TRBV11-2 and TRBJ1-6; no clear D. CDR1 and CDR2 (germline): SGHAT, FQNNGV. The ends were cut back, 3 bases at V and 5 bases at J, with 2 bases in the middle. There are 12 residues in the CDR3. Here the CDR3 reads CASSFDNSPLHF. Written as DNA, the CDR3 is TGTGCCAGCAGCTTTGATAATTCACCCCTCCACTTT.

The chain carries TRBV7-2 and TRBJ2-7; TRBD1 matches at 9 bases. Unmatched junction bases numbered 5, after V lost 1 base and J lost 4 bases. The germline V gene encodes CDR1 SGHTA and CDR2 FQGNSA. This CDR3 is built from 15 residues. The CDR3 is CASSLEGTGSYEQYF. The CDR3 DNA reads as TGTGCCAGCAGCTTAGAGGGGACAGGGTCGTACGAGCAGTACTTC.

This clonotype was detected a few times. The CDR3 bases are TGCAGTGCTAGAGACAGGGTGGGGACAGATACGCAGTATTTT. Translating it yields CSARDRVGTDTQYF. The gene calls are TRBV20-1 and TRBJ2-3; tentatively, D is TRBD1 (5 bases). Germline CDR1 and CDR2: DFQATT and SNEGSKA (reference sequence). V was shortened by 0 bases and J by 3 bases, with 10 bases between the two germline ends. This CDR3 is 14 amino acids long.

This clonotype was picked up a small number of times. V usage is TRBV7-6 and J usage is TRBJ1-5; D might be TRBD1 (6 bases). The V end lost 2 bases, the J end lost 3 bases, and 11 bases lay between the germline ends. Per germline, CDR1 SGHVS and CDR2 FNYEAQ. The CDR3 is made up of 15 amino acids. The CDR3 DNA is TGTGCCAGCAGCTTAAATTCAGGGGCCAATCAGCCCCAGCATTTT. This gives the protein CASSLNSGANQPQHF.

The rearrangement uses TRBV6-2 or TRBV6-3 and TRBJ1-5, with 9 nucleotides matching TRBD1. There are 15 residues in the CDR3. V lost 6 bases and J lost 4; bases outside the gene matches: 7. Germline V lookup: CDR1 MNHEY, CDR2 SVGEGT. CDR3: CASSLRDRGNQPQHF. The CDR3 nucleotides are TGTGCCAGCAGCCTCCGAGACAGGGGGAATCAGCCCCAGCATTTT.

The V gene is TRBV6-6, the J gene TRBJ1-1, with D hard to call. V was clipped by 2 bases and J by 4 bases, with 8 bases between them. There are 13 residues in the CDR3. Germline loops: CDR1 MNHNY, CDR2 SVGAGI (reference sequence). CDR3 protein: CASSYKAITEAFF. In DNA, the CDR3 is TGTGCCAGCAGTTACAAGGCTATCACTGAAGCTTTCTTT.

V and J are TRBV6-6 and TRBJ1-5; 9 nucleotides agree with TRBD1. Trimming at V came to 3 bases and at J to 10 bases, leaving 7 bases not matched to a gene. This CDR3 region has 14 residues. CDR1 is MNHNY, CDR2 SVGAGI, per germline (reference sequence). CDR3 in amino acids: CASSYDRGGDPQHF. CDR3 coding DNA: TGTGCCAGCAGTTATGACAGGGGGGGGGATCCCCAGCATTTT.

This clonotype was seen a single time. The CDR3 DNA sequence: TGTGCCAGCAGTTTATTGGGACTGCAGAACACTGAAGCTTTCTTT. Its protein is CASSLLGLQNTEAFF. This chain links TRBV27 with TRBJ1-1; D perhaps matches TRBD1 (5 bases). CDR3 length equals 15 residues. Trimming took off 1 base at V and 1 base at J, with 10 bases between the two ends. The germline CDR1 and CDR2 sequences are MNHEY and SMNVEV (reference sequence).

The rearrangement links TRBV11-3 to TRBJ2-1, with 13 bases matching TRBD2. The CDR3 contains 15 residues. With 4 bases clipped from V and 10 bases from J, the junction kept 7 bases outside the gene matches. Germline loops: CDR1 SGHNT, CDR2 YENEEA. CDR3 amino acids: CASSSGLAGVEEQFF. The CDR3 DNA follows: TGTGCCAGCAGCTCTGGACTAGCGGGAGTCGAAGAGCAGTTCTTC. Filled out from reference TRBV11-3 and TRBJ2-1, the complete variable domain reads EAGVVQSPRYKIIEKKQPVAFWCNPISGHNTLYWYLQNLGQGPELLIRYENEEAVDDSQLPKDRFSAERLKGVDSTLKIQPAELGDSAVYLCASSSGLAGVEEQFFGPGTRLTVL.

The chain has TRBV10-3 and TRBJ2-6; 8 positions match TRBD1. After removal of 5 bases from V and 2 bases from J, the junction contained 2 bases not matched to a gene. The germline V gene has CDR1 ENHRY and CDR2 SYGVKD. The CDR3 length is 15 residues. CDR3 in amino acids: CAISRTGTGANVLTF. The CDR3 region has the DNA TGTGCCATCAGTAGGACAGGGACTGGGGCCAACGTCCTGACTTTC.

The chain employs TRBV10-3 and TRBJ2-7; D call uncertain. From germline, CDR1 is ENHRY and CDR2 SYGVKD. V was trimmed by 0 bases and J by 3 bases, leaving 12 bases between them. This CDR3 comprises 15 residues. The CDR3 here is CAISESIVPGYEQYF. For the CDR3, the DNA is TGTGCCATCAGTGAGTCGATAGTTCCGGGCTACGAGCAGTACTTC.

The rearrangement uses TRBV29-1 and TRBJ2-3; D unresolved. CDR3 length: 13 amino acids. Trimming removed 4 bases from V and 4 bases from J, with 12 bases in between. CDR1 and CDR2 (germline): SQVTM, ANQGSEA. The CDR3 region is CSVGSPPADTQYF. The CDR3 nucleotides read TGCAGCGTTGGGAGCCCCCCCGCAGATACGCAGTATTTT.

This chain uses TRBV6-5 with TRBJ1-2, with D hard to call. Germline-derived CDR1 and CDR2 are MNHEY and SVGAGI. The CDR3 consists of 13 residues. V dropped 2 bases and J dropped 8 bases, with 12 bases sitting between them. The DNA of the CDR3 is TGTGCCAGCAGTTACCCTGGGGAGGGCGGCTACACCTTC. It is translated as CASSYPGEGGYTF.

This clonotype was recorded many times. The gene calls are TRBV28 and TRBJ1-1; D unresolved. Trimming left V 1 base short and J 4 bases short, with 10 bases between. The germline V gene has CDR1 MDHEN and CDR2 SYDVKM. The CDR3 is made up of 14 amino acids. CDR3 bases: TGTGCCAGCAGTTTATTAGACGCGAGCACTGAAGCTTTCTTT. Amino acids: CASSLLDASTEAFF.

The chain couples TRBV6-4 to TRBJ2-1; 7 bases agree with TRBD2. This CDR3 spans 14 amino acids. CDR1 is MRHNA and CDR2 is SNTAGT in the germline V gene. The V segment lost 5 bases and the J segment 0 bases; nucleotides outside the gene matches: 1. CDR3 amino acids: CASSQRDSYNEQFF. For the CDR3, the DNA is TGTGCCAGCAGTCAGCGGGACTCCTACAATGAGCAGTTCTTC.

In this sample, this clonotype turned up a few times. The chain has TRBV20-1 and TRBJ1-2, with D unclear. CDR3 length equals 13 residues. V lost 1 base, J lost 5 bases, and 11 bases lay in between. Germline CDR1 reads DFQATT; CDR2 reads SNEGSKA (reference sequence). In DNA, the CDR3 is TGCAGTGCTAGAGGCCTCATAGAGTATGGCTACACCTTC. The encoded protein is CSARGLIEYGYTF.

This clonotype was counted a few times. V is TRBV29-1 and J is TRBJ1-1; D possibly corresponds to TRBD1 (5 bases). Deletions cut 4 bases from V and 0 bases from J, with 9 bases between. CDR1 is SQVTM, CDR2 ANQGSEA, per germline. The length of the CDR3 is 13 residues. This CDR3 is CSVVEGVNTEAFF. The CDR3 DNA reads as TGCAGCGTTGTGGAAGGGGTGAACACTGAAGCTTTCTTT.

This clonotype has a single count. This rearrangement joins TRBV5-1 to TRBJ2-7; either TRBD1 or TRBD2 may fit D (5 bases each). The CDR3 totals 17 residues. Between the trimmed V and J ends, which lost 4 bases and 0 bases, there was a span of 20 bases. CDR1 is SGHRS, CDR2 YFSETQ, per germline. CDR3 sequence reads: CASSLGRSGTASYEQYF. In nucleotides, the CDR3 is TGCGCCAGCAGCCTTGGACGATCCGGGACGGCCTCCTACGAGCAGTACTTC. Combining the CDR3 with reference TRBV5-1 and TRBJ2-7 gives the whole variable domain KAGVTQTPRYLIKTRGQQVTLSCSPISGHRSVSWYQQTPGQGLQFLFEYFSETQRNKGNFPGRFSGRQFSNSRSEMNVSTLELGDSALYLCASSLGRSGTASYEQYFGPGTRLTVT.

This clonotype appeared a single time. The gene calls are TRBV7-2 and TRBJ2-1; 10 bases agree with TRBD2. The CDR3 extends over 17 amino acids. CDR1 is SGHTA and CDR2 is FQGNSA in the germline V gene. V shed 7 bases, J shed 3 bases, and the junction held 12 bases outside the gene matches. The CDR3 sequence: CASTVSGGTVHYNEQFF. CDR3 DNA: TGTGCCAGCACCGTTAGCGGGGGGACGGTCCACTACAATGAGCAGTTCTTC.

This chain uses TRBV7-2 with TRBJ2-7, with D hard to call. In germline, CDR1 is SGHTA, CDR2 FQGNSA. The CDR3 loop spans 14 amino acids. V was shortened by 1 base and J by 3 bases, with 10 bases between the two germline ends. The CDR3 nucleotides are TGTGCCAGCAGCTTAGGTAGGGCTGTCTACGAGCAGTACTTC. It translates to CASSLGRAVYEQYF.

This clonotype came up a few times. The V gene is TRBV4-2, the J gene TRBJ2-7; 8 bases fit TRBD1. CDR1 is LGHNA and CDR2 is YNFKEQ in the germline V gene. V was pared by 4 bases and J by 5 bases, with 13 bases of the junction left unmatched. The CDR3 has 16 residues. This chain's CDR3 is CASSPRTGRNLNEQYF. The CDR3 DNA sequence: TGTGCCAGCAGCCCCCGGACAGGGAGGAACCTCAACGAGCAGTACTTC.

This clonotype was counted once. The CDR3 is CASSVAGGYETQYF. CDR3 DNA: TGTGCCAGCAGTGTAGCGGGAGGGTATGAGACCCAGTACTTC. The chain combines TRBV25-1 with TRBJ2-5; 11 bases agree with TRBD2. The J segment lost 5 bases and the V segment lost 4 bases, leaving 3 bases of the junction unmatched. This CDR3 comprises 14 residues. Germline-derived CDR1 and CDR2 are MGHDK and SYGVNS.

This clonotype has a handful of counts. The chain carries TRBV6-1 and TRBJ2-5, with a tentative D call TRBD2 (6 bases). The germline CDR1 and CDR2 sequences are MNHNS and SASEGT. This CDR3 contains 15 residues. V lost 1 base and J lost 3, with 12 bases in between. The CDR3 loop is CASSEVPLAKETQYF. Here the CDR3 DNA reads TGTGCCAGCAGTGAAGTTCCGCTAGCGAAAGAGACCCAGTACTTC.